This T cell receptor beta chain comes out of a study of blood T cells in healthy people across ages. Study summary: Template switching recovered approximately one barcoded beta molecule for every two T cells. General observations from the study: It was not possible, with unsorted PBMCs, to conclusively compare naive and antigen-experienced cells.

Next came a second PCR, run for about 6 to 12 cycles, which used a sample-barcoded 5' primer along with a J-beta primer mix. TCRdb redid the calling of the 5' RACE reads with MiXCR, one entry per CDR3 protein. The profile covers 1.5 million to 2 million distinct CDR3 sequences, with approximately 28% appearing a single time and about 8% taken by the ten largest. Trimming took 2 bases from V and 2 from J; bases not matched to a gene: 4. The length of the CDR3 is 17 residues. Only a few counts were recorded for this clonotype. As yet, its antigen is unknown. The clonotype originates from a woman in her 30s in good health. The chain recombines TRBV12-3 or TRBV12-4 with TRBJ2-3; 13 bases map to TRBD2. Material for sequencing was blood. In nucleotides, the CDR3 is TGTGCCAGCAGTTTATTACTAGCGGGAGGGGTCACAGATACGCAGTATTTT. Translation: CASSLLLAGGVTDTQYF.